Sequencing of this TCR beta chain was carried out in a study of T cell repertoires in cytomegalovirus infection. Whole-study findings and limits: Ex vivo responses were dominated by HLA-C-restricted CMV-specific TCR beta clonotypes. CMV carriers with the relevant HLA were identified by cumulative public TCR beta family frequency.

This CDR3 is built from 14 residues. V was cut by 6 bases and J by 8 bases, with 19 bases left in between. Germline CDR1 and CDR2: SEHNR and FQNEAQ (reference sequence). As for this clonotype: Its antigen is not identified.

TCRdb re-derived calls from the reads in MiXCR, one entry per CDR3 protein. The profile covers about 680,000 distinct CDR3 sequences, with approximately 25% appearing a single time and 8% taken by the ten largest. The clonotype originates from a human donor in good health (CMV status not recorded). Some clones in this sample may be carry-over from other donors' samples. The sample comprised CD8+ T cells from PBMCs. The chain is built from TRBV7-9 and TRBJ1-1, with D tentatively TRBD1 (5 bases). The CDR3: CASRSSVGGSEAFF. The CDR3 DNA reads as TGTGCCAGCAGATCCTCTGTTGGGGGTTCGGAAGCTTTCTTT.